This T cell receptor beta chain was recorded in a study of CD8+ T cells in alopecia areata. General study results and limits: Patients shared TCRs less clearly than mice did, possibly for HLA-related reasons.

The treatment: oral pan-JAK inhibitor, 5-10 mg twice daily. This clone showed up many times. Antigen specificity is unknown. In each case, RNA was isolated and then reverse transcribed into cDNA as the sequencing template. The repertoire was sequenced with immunoSEQ multiplex PCR; TCRdb's copy has only in-frame clones and lacks some. This sample has around 300,000 clones, with 60% found just once. The TCR sequence derives from a human donor with alopecia areata. This sample comprised CD4+ T cells sorted from blood, obtained around week 54, from a patient treated with tofacitinib.

The DNA for the CDR3 is TGTGCCAGCAGCCAGAGACAGGGAAGGAACACTGAAGCTTTCTTT. Its protein product is CASSQRQGRNTEAFF. The V and J genes are TRBV14 and TRBJ1-1; 7 bases match TRBD1. Trimming removed 3 bases from V and 1 base from J; junction bases left unmatched: 5. Germline V CDR1 and CDR2: SGHDN, FVKESK. This CDR3 is built from 15 residues.